This TCR beta chain was captured by sequencing in a study of shared clonotypes between healthy human individuals. Findings and caveats of the study: Naive CD4 clonotypes overlapped across a handful of donors at around 4.8%. Relative to clonotypes present in all four donors, those not shared had lower generation probabilities.

Comment on this clone: What it recognizes is unknown.

Clones were read by immunoSEQ multiplex PCR, and TCRdb kept only the in-frame ones, dropping some. Of a few hundred thousand clones in the sample, more than 95% were seen once. The germline V and J ends were trimmed by 5 bases and 2 bases, with 28 bases remaining between them. CDR1 is MDHEN, CDR2 SYDVKM, per germline. The CDR3 extends over 19 amino acids. The TCR sequence derives from a woman aged 25 to 39 in good health. The specimen was naive CD4+ T cells sorted from blood. Subset defined: CD45RA+ positively selected. The gene calls are TRBV28 and TRBJ2-7; D might be TRBD2 (6 bases). The CDR3 DNA is TGTGCCAGCAGTCCTCGGGGCTACTTAGGCGCGGGATACACCTACGAGCAGTACTTC. It encodes CASSPRGYLGAGYTYEQYF.